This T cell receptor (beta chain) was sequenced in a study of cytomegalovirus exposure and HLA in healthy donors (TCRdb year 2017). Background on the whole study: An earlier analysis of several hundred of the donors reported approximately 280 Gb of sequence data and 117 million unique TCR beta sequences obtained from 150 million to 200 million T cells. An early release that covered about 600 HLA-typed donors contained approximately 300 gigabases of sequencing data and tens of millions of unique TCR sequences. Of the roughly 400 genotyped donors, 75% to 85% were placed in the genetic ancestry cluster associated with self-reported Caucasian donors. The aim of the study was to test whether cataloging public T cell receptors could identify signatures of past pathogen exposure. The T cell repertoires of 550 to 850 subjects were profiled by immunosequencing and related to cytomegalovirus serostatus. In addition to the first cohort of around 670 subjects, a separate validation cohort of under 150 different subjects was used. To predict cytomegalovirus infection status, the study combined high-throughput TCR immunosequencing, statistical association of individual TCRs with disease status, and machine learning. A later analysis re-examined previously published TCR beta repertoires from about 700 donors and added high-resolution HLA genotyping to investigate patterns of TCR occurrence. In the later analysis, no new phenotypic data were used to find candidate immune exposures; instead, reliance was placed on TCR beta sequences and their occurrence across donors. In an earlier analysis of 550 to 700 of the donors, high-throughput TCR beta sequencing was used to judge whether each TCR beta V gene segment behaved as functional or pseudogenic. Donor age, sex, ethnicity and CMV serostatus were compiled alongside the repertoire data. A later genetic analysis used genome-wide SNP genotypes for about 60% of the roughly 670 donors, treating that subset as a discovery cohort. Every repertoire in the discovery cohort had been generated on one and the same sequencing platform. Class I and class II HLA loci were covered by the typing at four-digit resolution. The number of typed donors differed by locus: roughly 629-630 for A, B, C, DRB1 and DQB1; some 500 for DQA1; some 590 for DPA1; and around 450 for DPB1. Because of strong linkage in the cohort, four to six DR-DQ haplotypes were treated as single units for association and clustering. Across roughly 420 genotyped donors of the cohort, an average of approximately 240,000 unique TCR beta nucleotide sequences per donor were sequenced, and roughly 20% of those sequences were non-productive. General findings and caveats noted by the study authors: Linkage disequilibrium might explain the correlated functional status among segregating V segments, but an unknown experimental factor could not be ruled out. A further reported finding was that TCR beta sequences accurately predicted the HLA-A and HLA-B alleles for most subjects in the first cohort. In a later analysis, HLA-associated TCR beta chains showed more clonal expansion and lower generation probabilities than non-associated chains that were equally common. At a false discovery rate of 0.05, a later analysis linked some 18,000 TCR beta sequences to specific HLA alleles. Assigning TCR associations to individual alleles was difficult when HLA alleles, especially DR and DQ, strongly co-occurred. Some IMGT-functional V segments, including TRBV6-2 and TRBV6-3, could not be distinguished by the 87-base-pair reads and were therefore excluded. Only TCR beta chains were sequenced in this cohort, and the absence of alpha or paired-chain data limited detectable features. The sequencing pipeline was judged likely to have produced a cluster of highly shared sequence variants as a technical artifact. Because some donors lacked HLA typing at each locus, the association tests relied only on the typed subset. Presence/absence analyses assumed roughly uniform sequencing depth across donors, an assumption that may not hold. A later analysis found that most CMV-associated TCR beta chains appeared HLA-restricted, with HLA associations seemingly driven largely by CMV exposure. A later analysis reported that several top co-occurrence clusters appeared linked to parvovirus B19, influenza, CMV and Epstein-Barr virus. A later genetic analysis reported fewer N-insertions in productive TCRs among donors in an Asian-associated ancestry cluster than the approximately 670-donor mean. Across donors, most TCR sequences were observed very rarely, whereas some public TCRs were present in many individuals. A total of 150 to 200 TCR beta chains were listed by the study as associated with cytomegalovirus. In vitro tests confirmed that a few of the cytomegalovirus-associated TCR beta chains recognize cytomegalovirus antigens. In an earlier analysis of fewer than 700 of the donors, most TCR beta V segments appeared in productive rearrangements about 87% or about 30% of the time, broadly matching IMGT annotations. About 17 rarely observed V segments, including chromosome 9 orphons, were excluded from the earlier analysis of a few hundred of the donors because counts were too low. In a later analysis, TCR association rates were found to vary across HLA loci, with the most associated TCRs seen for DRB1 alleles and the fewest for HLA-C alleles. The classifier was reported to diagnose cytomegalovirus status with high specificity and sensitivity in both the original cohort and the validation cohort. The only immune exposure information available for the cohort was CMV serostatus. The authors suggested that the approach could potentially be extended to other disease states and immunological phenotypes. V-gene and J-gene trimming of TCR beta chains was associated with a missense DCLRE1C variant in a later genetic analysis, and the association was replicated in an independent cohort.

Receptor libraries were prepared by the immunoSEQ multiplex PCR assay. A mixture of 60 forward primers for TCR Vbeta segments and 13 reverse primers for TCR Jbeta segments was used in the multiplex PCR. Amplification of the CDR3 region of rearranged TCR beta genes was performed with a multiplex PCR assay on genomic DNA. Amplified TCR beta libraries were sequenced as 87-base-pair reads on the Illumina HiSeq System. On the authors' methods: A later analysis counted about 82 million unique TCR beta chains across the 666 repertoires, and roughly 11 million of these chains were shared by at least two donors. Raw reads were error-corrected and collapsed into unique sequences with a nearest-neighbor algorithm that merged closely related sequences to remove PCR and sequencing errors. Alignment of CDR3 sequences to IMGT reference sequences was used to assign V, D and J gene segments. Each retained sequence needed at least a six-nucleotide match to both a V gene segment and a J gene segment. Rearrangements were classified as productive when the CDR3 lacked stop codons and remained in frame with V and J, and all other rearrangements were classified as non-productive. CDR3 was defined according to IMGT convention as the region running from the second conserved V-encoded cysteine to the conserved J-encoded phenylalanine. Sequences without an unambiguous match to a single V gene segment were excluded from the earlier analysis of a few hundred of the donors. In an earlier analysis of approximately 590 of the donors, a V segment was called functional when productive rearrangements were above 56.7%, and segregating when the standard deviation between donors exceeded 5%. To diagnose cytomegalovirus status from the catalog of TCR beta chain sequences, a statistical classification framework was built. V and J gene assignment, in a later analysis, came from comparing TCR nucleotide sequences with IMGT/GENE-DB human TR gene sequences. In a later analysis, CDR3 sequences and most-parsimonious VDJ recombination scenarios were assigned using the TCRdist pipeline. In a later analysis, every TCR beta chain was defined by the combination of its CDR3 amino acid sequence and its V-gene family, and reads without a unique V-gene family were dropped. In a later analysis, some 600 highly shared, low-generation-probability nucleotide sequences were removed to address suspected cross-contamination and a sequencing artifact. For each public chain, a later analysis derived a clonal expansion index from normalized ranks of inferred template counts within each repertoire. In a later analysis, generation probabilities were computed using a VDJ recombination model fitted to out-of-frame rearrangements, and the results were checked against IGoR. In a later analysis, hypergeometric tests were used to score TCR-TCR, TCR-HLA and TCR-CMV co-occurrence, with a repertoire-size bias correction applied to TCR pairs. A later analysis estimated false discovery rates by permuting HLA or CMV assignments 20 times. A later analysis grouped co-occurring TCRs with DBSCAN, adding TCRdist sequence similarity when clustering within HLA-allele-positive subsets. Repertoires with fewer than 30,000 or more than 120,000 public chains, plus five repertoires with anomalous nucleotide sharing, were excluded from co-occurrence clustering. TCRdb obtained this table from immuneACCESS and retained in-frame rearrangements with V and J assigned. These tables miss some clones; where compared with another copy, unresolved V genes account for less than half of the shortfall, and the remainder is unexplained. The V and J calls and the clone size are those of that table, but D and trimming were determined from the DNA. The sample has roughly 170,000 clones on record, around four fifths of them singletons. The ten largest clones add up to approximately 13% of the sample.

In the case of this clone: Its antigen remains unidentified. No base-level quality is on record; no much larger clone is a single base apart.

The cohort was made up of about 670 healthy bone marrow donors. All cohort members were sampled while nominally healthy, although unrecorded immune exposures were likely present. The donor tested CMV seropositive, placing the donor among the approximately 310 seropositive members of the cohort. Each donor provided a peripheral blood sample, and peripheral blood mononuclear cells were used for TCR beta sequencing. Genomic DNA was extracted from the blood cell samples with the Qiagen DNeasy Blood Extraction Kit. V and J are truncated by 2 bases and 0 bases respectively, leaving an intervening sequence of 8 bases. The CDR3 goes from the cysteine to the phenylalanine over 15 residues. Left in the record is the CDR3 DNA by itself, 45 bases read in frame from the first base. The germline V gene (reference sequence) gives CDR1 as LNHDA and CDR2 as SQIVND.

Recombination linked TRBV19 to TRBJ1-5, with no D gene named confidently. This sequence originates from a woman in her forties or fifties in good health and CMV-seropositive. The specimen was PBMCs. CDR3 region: CASSIPPYSNQPQHF. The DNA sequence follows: TGTGCCAGTAGTATACCCCCCTATAGCAATCAGCCCCAGCATTTT.